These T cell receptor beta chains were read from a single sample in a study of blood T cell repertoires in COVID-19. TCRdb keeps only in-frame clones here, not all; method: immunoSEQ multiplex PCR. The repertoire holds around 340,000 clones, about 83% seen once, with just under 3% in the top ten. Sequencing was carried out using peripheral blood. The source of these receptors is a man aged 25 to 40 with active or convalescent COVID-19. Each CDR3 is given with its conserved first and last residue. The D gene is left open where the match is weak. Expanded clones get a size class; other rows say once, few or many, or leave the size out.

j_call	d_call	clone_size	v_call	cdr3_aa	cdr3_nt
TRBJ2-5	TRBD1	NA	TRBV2	CASRPDRGLQETQYF	TGTGCCAGCAGACCGGACAGGGGTCTCCAAGAGACCCAGTACTTC
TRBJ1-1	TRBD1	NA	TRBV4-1	CASSQDGRTGEVTEAFF	TGCGCCAGCAGCCAAGACGGCCGGACAGGGGAGGTCACTGAAGCTTTCTTT
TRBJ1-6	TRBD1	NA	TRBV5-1	CASSLTGGTDNSPLHF	TGCGCCAGCAGCTTGACAGGGGGGACAGATAATTCACCCCTCCACTTT
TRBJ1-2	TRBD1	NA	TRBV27	CASSLSKGQGAAYGYTF	TGTGCCAGCAGTTTATCTAAGGGACAGGGGGCCGCCTATGGCTACACCTTC
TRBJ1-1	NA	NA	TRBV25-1	CASSEFSTFLAFF	TGTGCCAGCAGTGAATTTAGTACTTTTTTAGCTTTCTTT
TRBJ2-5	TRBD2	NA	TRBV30	CAWSPRRVGGGETQYF	TGTGCCTGGAGTCCAAGGCGGGTCGGGGGGGGAGAGACCCAGTACTTC
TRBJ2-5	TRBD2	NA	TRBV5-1	CASSLSLREGGETQYF	TGCGCCAGCAGCTTGAGTCTACGGGAGGGCGGGGAGACCCAGTACTTC
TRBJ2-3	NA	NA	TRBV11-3	CASSLGVTQYF	TGTGCCAGCAGCTTAGGAGTTACGCAGTATTTT
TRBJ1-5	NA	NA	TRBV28	CASRSSQPQHF	TGTGCCAGCAGAAGTAGTCAGCCCCAGCATTTT
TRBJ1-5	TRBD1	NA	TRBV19	CASSPTGDSNQPQHF	TGTGCCAGTAGTCCCACAGGGGATAGCAATCAGCCCCAGCATTTT
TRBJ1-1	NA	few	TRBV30	CAWSLPGGTEAFF	TGTGCCTGGAGCCTCCCCGGCGGAACTGAAGCTTTCTTT
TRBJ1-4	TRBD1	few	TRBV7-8	CASSLGRTGATNEKLFF	TGTGCCAGCAGCTTAGGCCGGACAGGGGCTACTAATGAAAAACTGTTTTTT
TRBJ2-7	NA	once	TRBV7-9	CASSPEAADSLYEQYF	TGTGCCAGCAGCCCCGAGGCCGCGGACTCTCTCTACGAGCAGTACTTC
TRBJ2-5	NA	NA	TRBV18	CASSGTWRETQYF	TGTGCCAGCTCTGGAACGTGGAGAGAGACCCAGTACTTC
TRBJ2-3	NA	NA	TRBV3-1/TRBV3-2	CASSRVGTRDTQYF	TGTGCCAGCAGCCGCGTAGGTACGAGGGATACGCAGTATTTT
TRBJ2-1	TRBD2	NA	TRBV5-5	CASSRLWGGRNDEQFF	TGTGCCAGCAGCCGACTCTGGGGCGGGAGGAACGATGAGCAGTTCTTC
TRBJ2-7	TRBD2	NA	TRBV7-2	CASSLAAGTSGSGGYF	TGTGCCAGCAGCTTAGCCGCCGGGACTAGCGGCTCCGGGGGGTACTTC
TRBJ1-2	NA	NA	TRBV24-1	CATSGRTEGYGYTF	TGTGCCACCAGTGGGAGGACAGAGGGCTATGGCTACACCTTC
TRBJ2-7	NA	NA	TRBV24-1	CATSEDGIEYF	TGTGCCACCAGTGAAGACGGGATAGAGTACTTC
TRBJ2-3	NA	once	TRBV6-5	CASSYRQTDTQYF	TGTGCCAGCAGTTACAGACAGACAGATACGCAGTATTTT
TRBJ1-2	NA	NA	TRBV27	CASSSNPRAGRGGYTF	TGTGCCAGCAGTTCAAACCCCAGGGCGGGGAGGGGTGGCTACACCTTC
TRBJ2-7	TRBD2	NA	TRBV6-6	CASSYSTSGSYEQYF	TGTGCCAGCAGTTACTCGACTAGCGGCTCCTACGAGCAGTACTTC
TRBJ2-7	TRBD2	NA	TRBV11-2	CASSLGLANIYEQYF	TGTGCCAGCAGCTTAGGACTAGCGAATATCTACGAGCAGTACTTC
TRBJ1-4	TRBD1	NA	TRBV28	CASRPGTGGLANEKLFF	TGTGCCAGCAGGCCGGGGACAGGGGGCTTAGCTAATGAAAAACTGTTTTTT
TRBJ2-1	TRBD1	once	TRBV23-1	CASRTGNEQFF	TGCGCCAGCAGGACAGGGAATGAGCAGTTCTTC
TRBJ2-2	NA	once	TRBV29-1	CSVGQSNTGELFF	TGCAGCGTTGGACAGTCAAACACCGGGGAGCTGTTTTTT
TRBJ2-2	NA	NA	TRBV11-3	CASSLESTGELFF	TGTGCCAGCAGCTTAGAGAGCACCGGGGAGCTGTTTTTT
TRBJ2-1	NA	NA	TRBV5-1	CASTHGGSSYNEQFF	TGCGCCAGCACACACGGGGGAAGCTCCTACAATGAGCAGTTCTTC
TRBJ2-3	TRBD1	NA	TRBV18	CASSERQGADTQYF	TGTGCCAGCTCGGAAAGACAGGGGGCAGATACGCAGTATTTT
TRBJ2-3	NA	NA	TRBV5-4	CASSLSTDTQYF	TGTGCCAGCAGCTTGTCAACAGATACGCAGTATTTT